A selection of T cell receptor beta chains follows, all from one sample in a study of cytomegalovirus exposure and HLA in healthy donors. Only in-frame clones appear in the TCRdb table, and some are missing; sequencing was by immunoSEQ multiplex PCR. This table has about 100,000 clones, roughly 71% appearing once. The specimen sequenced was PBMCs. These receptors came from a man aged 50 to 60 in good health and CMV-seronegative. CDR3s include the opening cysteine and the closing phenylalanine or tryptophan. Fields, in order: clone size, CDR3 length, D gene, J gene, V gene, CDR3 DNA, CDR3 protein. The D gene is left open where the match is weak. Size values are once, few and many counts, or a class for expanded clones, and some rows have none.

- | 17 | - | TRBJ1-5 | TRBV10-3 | TGTGCCATCAGTGCTCAGCGGGGACGGACCAGCAATCAGCCCCAGCATTTT | CAISAQRGRTSNQPQHF
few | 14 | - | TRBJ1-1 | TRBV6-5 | TGTGCCAGCAGTTACTCGCGCGGATCTAGTGAAGCTTTCTTT | CASSYSRGSSEAFF
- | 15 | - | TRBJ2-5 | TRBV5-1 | TGCGCCAGCAGCTTGGGGCAGGGATTCCAAGAGACCCAGTACTTC | CASSLGQGFQETQYF
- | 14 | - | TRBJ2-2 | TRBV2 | TGTGCCAGCCGGCGGGCCCCAGTGGACGGGGAGCTGTTTTTT | CASRRAPVDGELFF
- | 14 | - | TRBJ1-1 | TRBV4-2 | TGTGCCAGCAGCCAAGATCACGGTGGCACTGAAGCTTTCTTT | CASSQDHGGTEAFF
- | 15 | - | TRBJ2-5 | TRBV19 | TGTGCCAGTAGTATAGGTCCAGGGGAAGGGGAGACCCAGTACTTC | CASSIGPGEGETQYF
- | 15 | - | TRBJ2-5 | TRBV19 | TGTGCCAGTATCGACACGGCCCGTGGACAAGAGACCCAGTACTTC | CASIDTARGQETQYF
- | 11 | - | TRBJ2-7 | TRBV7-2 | TGTGCCAGCAGCTTGAGCTACGAGCAGTACTTC | CASSLSYEQYF
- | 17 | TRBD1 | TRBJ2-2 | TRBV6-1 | TGTGCCAGCAGTGAATTGGGGACAGCCAAGAACACCGGGGAGCTGTTTTTT | CASSELGTAKNTGELFF
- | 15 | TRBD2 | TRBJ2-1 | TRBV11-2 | TGTGCCAGCCGCCCCAGCGGGGTAATCTACAATGAGCAGTTCTTC | CASRPSGVIYNEQFF
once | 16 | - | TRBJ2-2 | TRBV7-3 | TGTGCCAGCAGCTTACAACCCCAGGGTTCGGCCGGGGAGCTGTTTTTT | CASSLQPQGSAGELFF
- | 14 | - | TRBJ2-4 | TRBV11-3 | TGTGCCAGCAGCTTAGGACAGGATCAGGCCATTCAGTACTTC | CASSLGQDQAIQYF
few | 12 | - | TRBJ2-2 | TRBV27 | TGTGCCAGCAAGGGGACATCCGGGGAGCTGTTTTTT | CASKGTSGELFF